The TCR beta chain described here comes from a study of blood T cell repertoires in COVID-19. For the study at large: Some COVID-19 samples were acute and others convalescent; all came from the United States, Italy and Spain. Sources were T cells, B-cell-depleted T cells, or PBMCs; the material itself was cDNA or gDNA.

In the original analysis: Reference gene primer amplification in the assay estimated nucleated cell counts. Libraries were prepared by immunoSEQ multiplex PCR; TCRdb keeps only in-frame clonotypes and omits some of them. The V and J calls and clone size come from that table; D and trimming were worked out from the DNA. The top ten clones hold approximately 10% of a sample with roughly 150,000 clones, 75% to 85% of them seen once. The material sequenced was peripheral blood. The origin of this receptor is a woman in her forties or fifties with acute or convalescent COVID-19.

CDR3 DNA sequence: TGTGCCAGCAGCTTAGAAGGACTAGCGGGAGGGTCCCACCAAGAGACCCAGTACTTC. Translation: CASSLEGLAGGSHQETQYF. The chain carries TRBV7-2 and TRBJ2-5, with 15 bases matching TRBD2. With 1 base clipped from V and 0 bases from J, the junction kept 6 bases outside the gene matches. Per germline, CDR1 SGHTA and CDR2 FQGNSA. The CDR3 runs to 19 residues.